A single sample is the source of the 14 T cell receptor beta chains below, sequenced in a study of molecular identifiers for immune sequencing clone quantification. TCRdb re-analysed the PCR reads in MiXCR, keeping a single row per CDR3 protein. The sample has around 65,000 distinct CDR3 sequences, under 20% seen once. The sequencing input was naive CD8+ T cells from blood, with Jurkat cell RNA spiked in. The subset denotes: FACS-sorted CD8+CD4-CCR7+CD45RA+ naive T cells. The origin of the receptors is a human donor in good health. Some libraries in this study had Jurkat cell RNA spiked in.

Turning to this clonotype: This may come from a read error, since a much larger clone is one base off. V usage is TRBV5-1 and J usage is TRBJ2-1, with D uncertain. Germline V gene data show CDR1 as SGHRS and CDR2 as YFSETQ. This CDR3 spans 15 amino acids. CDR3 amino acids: CVSSLELFPYNEQFF. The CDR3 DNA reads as TGCGTCAGCAGCTTGGAACTCTTCCCATACAATGAGCAGTTCTTC.

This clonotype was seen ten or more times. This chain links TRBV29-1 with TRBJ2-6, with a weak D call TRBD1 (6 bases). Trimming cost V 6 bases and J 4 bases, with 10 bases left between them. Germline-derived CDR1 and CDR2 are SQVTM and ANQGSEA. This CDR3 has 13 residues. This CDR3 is CSVEGQGANVLTF. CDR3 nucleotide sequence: TGCAGCGTCGAGGGACAAGGGGCCAACGTCCTGACTTTC.

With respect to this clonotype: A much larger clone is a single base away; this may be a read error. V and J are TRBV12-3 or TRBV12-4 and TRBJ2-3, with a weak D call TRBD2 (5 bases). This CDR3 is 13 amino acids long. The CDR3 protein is CASGLGGRNTQYF. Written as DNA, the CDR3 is TGTGCCAGCGGTTTGGGCGGGCGTAATACGCAGTATTTT.

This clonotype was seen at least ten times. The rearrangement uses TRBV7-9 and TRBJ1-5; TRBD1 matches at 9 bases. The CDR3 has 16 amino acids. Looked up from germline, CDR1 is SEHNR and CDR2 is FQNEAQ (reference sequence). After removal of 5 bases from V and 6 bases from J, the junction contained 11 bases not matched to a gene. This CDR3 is CASSPNTGGNGQPQHF. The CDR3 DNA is TGTGCCAGCAGCCCTAATACAGGGGGCAACGGTCAGCCCCAGCATTTT.

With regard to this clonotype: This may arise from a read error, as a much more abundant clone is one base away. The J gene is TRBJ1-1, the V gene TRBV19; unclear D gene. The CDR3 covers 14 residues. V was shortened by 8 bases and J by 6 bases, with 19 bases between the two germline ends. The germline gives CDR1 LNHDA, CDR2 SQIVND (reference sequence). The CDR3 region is CASGPPTRWAEAFF. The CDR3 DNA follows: TGTGCCAGTGGTCCCCCGACCCGGTGGGCTGAAGCTTTCTTT.

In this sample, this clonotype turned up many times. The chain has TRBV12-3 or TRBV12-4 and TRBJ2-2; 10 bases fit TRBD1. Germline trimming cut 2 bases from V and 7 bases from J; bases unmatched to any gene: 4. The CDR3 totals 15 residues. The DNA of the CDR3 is TGTGCCAGCAGTTTATTGGGACAGGGGAACGGGGAGCTGTTTTTT. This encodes CASSLLGQGNGELFF.

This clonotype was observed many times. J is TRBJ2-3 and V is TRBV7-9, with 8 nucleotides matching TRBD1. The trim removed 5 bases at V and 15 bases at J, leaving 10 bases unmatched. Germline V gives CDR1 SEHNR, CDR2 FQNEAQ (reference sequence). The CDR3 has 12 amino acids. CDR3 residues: CASSGVDRGRYF. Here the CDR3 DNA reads TGTGCCAGCAGCGGAGTTGACAGGGGACGATATTTT.

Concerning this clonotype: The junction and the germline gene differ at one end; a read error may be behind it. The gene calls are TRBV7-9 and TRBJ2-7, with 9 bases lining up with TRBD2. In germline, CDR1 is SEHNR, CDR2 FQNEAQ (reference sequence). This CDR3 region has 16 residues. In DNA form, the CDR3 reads TGTGCCAGCAGCACTATAGCGGGGGAACACTCCTACGAGCAGTGCTTC. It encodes CASSTIAGEHSYEQCF.

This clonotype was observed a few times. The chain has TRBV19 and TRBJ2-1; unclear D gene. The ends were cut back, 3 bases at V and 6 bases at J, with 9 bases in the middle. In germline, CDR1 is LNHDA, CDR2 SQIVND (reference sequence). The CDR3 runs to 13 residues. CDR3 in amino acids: CASSMNYFNEQFF. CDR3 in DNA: TGTGCCAGTAGTATGAACTACTTCAATGAGCAGTTCTTC.

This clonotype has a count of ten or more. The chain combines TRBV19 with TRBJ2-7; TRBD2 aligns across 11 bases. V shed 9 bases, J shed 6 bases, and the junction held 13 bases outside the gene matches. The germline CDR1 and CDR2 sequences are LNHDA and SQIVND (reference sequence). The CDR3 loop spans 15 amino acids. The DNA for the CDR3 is TGTGCCAGGCGTACTAGCGGGAGTAAGTTCGTCGAGCAGTACTTC. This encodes CARRTSGSKFVEQYF.

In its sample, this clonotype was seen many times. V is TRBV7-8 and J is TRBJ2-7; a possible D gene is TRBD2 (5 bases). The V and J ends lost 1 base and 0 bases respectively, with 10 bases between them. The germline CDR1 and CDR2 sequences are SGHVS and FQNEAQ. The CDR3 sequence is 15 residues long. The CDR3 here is CASSLEGASSYEQYF. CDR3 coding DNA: TGTGCCAGCAGCTTAGAGGGAGCCAGCTCCTACGAGCAGTACTTC.

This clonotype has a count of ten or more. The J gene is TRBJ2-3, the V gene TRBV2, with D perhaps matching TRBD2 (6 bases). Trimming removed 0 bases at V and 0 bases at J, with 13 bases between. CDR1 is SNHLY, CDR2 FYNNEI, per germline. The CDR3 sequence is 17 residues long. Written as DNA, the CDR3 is TGTGCCAGCAGTGAAGCGTTAGCGGCCTCTAGCACAGATACGCAGTATTTT. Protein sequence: CASSEALAASSTDTQYF. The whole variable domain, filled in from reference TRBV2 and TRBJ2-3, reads EPEVTQTPSHQVTQMGQEVILRCVPISNHLYFYWYRQILGQKVEFLVSFYNNEISEKSEIFDDQFSVERPDGSNFTLKIRSTKLEDSAMYFCASSEALAASSTDTQYFGPGTRLTVL.

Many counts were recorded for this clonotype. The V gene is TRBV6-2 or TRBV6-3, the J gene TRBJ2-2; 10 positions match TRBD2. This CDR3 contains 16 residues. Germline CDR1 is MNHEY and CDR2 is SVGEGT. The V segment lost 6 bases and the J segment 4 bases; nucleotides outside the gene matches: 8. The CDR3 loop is CASSTVRTSGTGELFF. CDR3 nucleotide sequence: TGTGCCAGCAGCACTGTGCGGACTAGCGGCACCGGGGAGCTGTTTTTT.

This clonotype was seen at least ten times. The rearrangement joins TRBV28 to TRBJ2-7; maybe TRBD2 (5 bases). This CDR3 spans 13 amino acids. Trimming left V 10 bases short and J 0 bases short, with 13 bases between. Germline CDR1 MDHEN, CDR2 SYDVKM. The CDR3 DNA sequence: TGTGCCACCCGCGGGTTTCTCTCCTACGAGCAGTACTTC. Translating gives CATRGFLSYEQYF.